The rows below give T cell receptor beta chains drawn from one sample of a study of cytomegalovirus exposure and HLA in healthy donors. The table came from immunoSEQ multiplex PCR; TCRdb's copy has only in-frame clones and leaves some out. The sample lists about 73,000 clones; about 75% were seen once. The sequenced sample consisted of PBMCs. The receptor set was obtained from a man between 65 and 85 years old in good health and CMV-seronegative. The CDR3 runs from the conserved cysteine through the conserved F or W. Fields, in order: CDR3 length, D gene, J gene, clone size, V gene, CDR3 protein, CDR3 DNA. The D gene is left open where the match is weak. Clone size is not always given. Where it is, it says once, few, many or a class for expanded clones.

14	TRBD1	TRBJ1-2	-	TRBV19	CASSGTGEFYGYTF	TGTGCCAGTAGTGGGACAGGGGAGTTCTATGGCTACACCTTC
15	TRBD2	TRBJ2-1	-	TRBV28	CASSLSGGSYNEQFF	TGTGCCAGCAGTTTAAGCGGGGGCTCCTACAATGAGCAGTTCTTC
16	-	TRBJ1-4	-	TRBV19	CASSVQRGGTNEKLFF	TGTGCCAGTAGTGTCCAGCGAGGGGGAACTAATGAAAAACTGTTTTTT
18	TRBD1	TRBJ1-4	-	TRBV18	CASSPPGQGVMSNEKLFF	TGTGCCAGCTCACCACCGGGACAGGGTGTAATGTCTAATGAAAAACTGTTTTTT
14	-	TRBJ1-5	-	TRBV2	CASSSRGNNQPQHF	TGTGCCAGCAGTAGTAGGGGGAATAATCAGCCCCAGCATTTT
14	TRBD2	TRBJ2-7	-	TRBV27	CASSPDTGLAGKYF	TGTGCCAGCAGTCCGGATACAGGACTAGCGGGGAAGTACTTC
13	-	TRBJ1-1	few	TRBV6-1	CASSERWSTEAFF	TGTGCCAGCAGTGAACGGTGGAGCACTGAAGCTTTCTTT
15	TRBD2	TRBJ2-1	-	TRBV4-3	CASSQELAGNNEQFF	TGCGCCAGCAGCCAAGAACTAGCGGGGAACAATGAGCAGTTCTTC
15	TRBD2	TRBJ2-2	-	TRBV11-3	CASSVGTSGHGELFF	TGTGCCAGCAGCGTAGGGACTAGCGGGCACGGGGAGCTGTTTTTT
19	TRBD1	TRBJ1-6	-	TRBV4-1	CASSQVLPRQGLFNSPLHF	TGCGCCAGCAGCCAAGTCCTCCCCCGACAGGGCCTTTTCAATTCACCCCTCCACTTT
15	TRBD1	TRBJ1-3	-	TRBV18	CASSPGQGAMNTIYF	TGTGCCAGCTCACCGGGACAGGGGGCGATGAACACCATATATTTT
15	TRBD1	TRBJ2-2	-	TRBV28	CASYDRGTNTGELFF	TGTGCCAGCTACGACAGGGGGACGAACACCGGGGAGCTGTTTTTT
13	-	TRBJ1-1	-	TRBV10-2	CASSLQGKTEAFF	TGCGCCAGCAGCCTTCAGGGGAAAACTGAAGCTTTCTTT
18	TRBD1	TRBJ1-6	-	TRBV5-1	CASSLSGQASSYNSPLHF	TGCGCCAGCAGCTTGTCAGGACAGGCGAGCTCCTATAATTCACCCCTCCACTTT
14	-	TRBJ1-2	-	TRBV28	CASTAEGRNYGYTF	TGTGCCAGCACCGCGGAGGGCCGAAACTATGGCTACACCTTC
14	-	TRBJ1-1	few	TRBV27	CASSLQPGNTEAFF	TGTGCCAGCAGTTTACAGCCGGGGAACACTGAAGCTTTCTTT
16	-	TRBJ2-4	-	TRBV5-5	CASSLVKVGLKNIQYF	TGTGCCAGCAGCTTGGTAAAGGTTGGGCTCAAAAACATTCAGTACTTC
16	TRBD1	TRBJ2-3	-	TRBV5-1	CASSLSGTGWSDTQYF	TGCGCCAGCAGCTTGAGCGGGACAGGGTGGTCAGATACGCAGTATTTT
14	TRBD1	TRBJ2-7	-	TRBV6-6	CASSLGQPSYEQYF	TGTGCCAGCAGCTTGGGACAGCCTTCCTACGAGCAGTACTTC
14	-	TRBJ1-5	-	TRBV7-2	CASSLGQPNQPQHF	TGTGCCAGCAGCTTAGGACAGCCCAATCAGCCCCAGCATTTT
15	TRBD1	TRBJ2-7	-	TRBV6-1	CASSAGQGPFYEQYF	TGTGCCAGCAGTGCTGGACAGGGGCCATTCTACGAGCAGTACTTC
15	TRBD2	TRBJ2-3	-	TRBV6-4	CASSVSGGSTDTQYF	TGTGCCAGCAGTGTTTCGGGAGGAAGCACAGATACGCAGTATTTT
14	-	TRBJ1-1	-	TRBV6-6	CASSYTGRDTEAFF	TGTGCCAGCAGTTACACAGGAAGGGACACTGAAGCTTTCTTT
19	TRBD1	TRBJ1-6	-	TRBV19	CASRGDRGPLSSYNSPLHF	TGTGCCAGTAGAGGTGACAGGGGCCCCCTAAGCTCCTATAATTCACCCCTCCACTTT
17	TRBD2	TRBJ2-2	-	TRBV2	CASSVGRLAGDTGELFF	TGTGCCAGCAGTGTGGGTAGGCTAGCGGGAGATACCGGGGAGCTGTTTTTT
13	-	TRBJ1-5	-	TRBV9	CASSVDLFQPQHF	TGTGCCAGCAGCGTAGACCTATTCCAGCCCCAGCATTTT
18	-	TRBJ2-3	-	TRBV7-9	CASARGLAVVMGTDTQYF	TGTGCCAGCGCCAGGGGGCTAGCGGTCGTCATGGGCACAGATACGCAGTATTTT
13	-	TRBJ2-1	-	TRBV18	CASSGGGRNEQFF	TGTGCCAGCTCTGGAGGGGGCCGTAATGAGCAGTTCTTC
13	-	TRBJ2-3	-	TRBV9	CASSVQGEDTQYF	TGTGCCAGCAGCGTACAGGGTGAAGATACGCAGTATTTT
17	-	TRBJ2-1	-	TRBV19	CASSIDPSTGSYNEQFF	TGTGCCAGTAGTATAGATCCTTCGACAGGCTCCTACAATGAGCAGTTCTTC
19	-	TRBJ2-4	once	TRBV5-1	CASSKGSFSGDSGKNIQYF	TGCGCCAGCAGCAAGGGAAGCTTTTCAGGGGATTCAGGCAAAAACATTCAGTACTTC
13	-	TRBJ2-7	few	TRBV5-4	CASSHPNSYEQYF	TGTGCCAGCTCACACCCGAATTCCTACGAGCAGTACTTC
12	-	TRBJ2-1	-	TRBV11-2	CASSLFRGEQFF	TGTGCCAGCAGCTTATTCAGGGGTGAGCAGTTCTTC
13	-	TRBJ1-2	-	TRBV11-2	CASSAGRYYGYTF	TGTGCCAGCAGCGCAGGGCGGTACTATGGCTACACCTTC
15	TRBD1	TRBJ2-7	-	TRBV15	CATSRDLGQGYEQYF	TGTGCCACCAGCAGAGATCTGGGACAGGGATACGAGCAGTACTTC
15	-	TRBJ1-3	-	TRBV6-5	CASRLQAISGNTIYF	TGTGCCAGCAGACTACAGGCCATCTCTGGAAACACCATATATTTT
14	-	TRBJ1-2	-	TRBV6-5	CASRTQGSGYGYTF	TGTGCCAGCAGAACACAGGGATCTGGCTATGGCTACACCTTC
13	-	TRBJ2-7	-	TRBV2	CASSEARAIEQYF	TGTGCCAGCAGTGAAGCGAGGGCAATTGAGCAGTACTTC
16	-	TRBJ1-4	once	TRBV9	CASSPTAGRMNEKLFF	TGTGCCAGCAGCCCGACGGCAGGGCGGATGAATGAAAAACTGTTTTTT
13	-	TRBJ1-4	-	TRBV2	CASSQESNEKLFF	TGTGCCAGCAGTCAAGAGAGTAATGAAAAACTGTTTTTT
15	-	TRBJ2-2	few	TRBV19	CASSTRGSGTGELFF	TGTGCCAGTAGTACAAGGGGGAGCGGCACCGGGGAGCTGTTTTTT
14	TRBD2	TRBJ2-5	-	TRBV9	CASNRAGAQETQYF	TGTGCCAGCAACCGAGCGGGGGCGCAAGAGACCCAGTACTTC
13	TRBD2	TRBJ2-1	-	TRBV5-1	CASSTSVGNEQFF	TGCGCCAGCAGTACTAGCGTGGGCAATGAGCAGTTCTTC
18	-	TRBJ1-1	few	TRBV4-1	CASSQRTGFHYYGTEAFF	TGCGCCAGCAGCCAGAGAACAGGGTTTCATTACTACGGGACTGAAGCTTTCTTT